This T cell receptor (beta chain) derives from a study of early T cells in non-severe SARS-CoV-2 infection. Study-wide points: Matches to VDJdb favored anti-spike CD8 responses and missed private and CD4 specificities.

Notes on this clonotype: Its antigen is unknown.

Trimming shortened V by 2 bases and J by 5 bases, and 13 bases separated the two germline ends. The CDR3 runs to 16 residues. Germline loops: CDR1 SGHVS, CDR2 FNYEAQ. Researchers tagged individual cDNA molecules with unique molecular identifiers. Each CDR3 protein is one row after TCRdb ran MiXCR on the 5' RACE reads. The sample holds 69,000 or so distinct CDR3 sequences, roughly 4.6% seen once. This specimen was whole blood, taken at baseline. This clonotype was obtained from an adult who was a healthcare worker with PCR-confirmed SARS-CoV-2 infection or an uninfected control (not recorded which). The donor label of this sample is uncertain. The V call is TRBV7-6, the J call TRBJ1-6; the D is unclear. CDR3 protein: CASSLSSLIDNSPLHF. CDR3 sequence (DNA): TGTGCCAGCAGCTTATCCTCGCTGATAGATAATTCACCCCTCCACTTT.